The rows below give T cell receptor beta chains drawn from one sample of a study of blood T cell repertoires in COVID-19. Clones were read by immunoSEQ multiplex PCR, and TCRdb kept only the in-frame ones, dropping some. The sample shows 250,000 to 300,000 clones, approximately 91% of them seen only once. Sequencing was carried out using peripheral blood. The receptors were sampled from a woman in her twenties or thirties with acute or convalescent COVID-19. The CDR3 runs from the conserved cysteine through the conserved F or W. D genes are given only for firm matches. Size tells how often a clone was seen (once, few, many) or the class of an expanded clone, and some rows leave it out.

d_call clone_size j_call v_call cdr3_aa cdr3_nt
TRBD1 NA TRBJ1-6 TRBV11-2 CASSFRDRTNSPLHF TGTGCCAGCAGCTTTAGGGACAGGACAAATTCACCCCTCCACTTT
NA once TRBJ2-7 TRBV12-3/TRBV12-4 CASSFTRDEQYF TGTGCCAGCAGTTTCACCCGGGACGAGCAGTACTTC
TRBD2 NA TRBJ2-1 TRBV6-2/TRBV6-3 CASSYSVTSNRSYNEQFF TGTGCCAGCAGTTACTCAGTGACTAGCAACCGCTCCTACAATGAGCAGTTCTTC
TRBD2 NA TRBJ2-3 TRBV10-3 CAISGYGGRALDTQYF TGTGCCATCAGTGGATATGGCGGGAGGGCCCTAGATACGCAGTATTTT
TRBD1 NA TRBJ1-1 TRBV19 CASSPRTGRQNTEAFF TGTGCCAGTAGTCCGCGGACAGGGAGACAGAACACTGAAGCTTTCTTT
NA NA TRBJ1-6 TRBV6-5 CASRRTGNNSPLHF TGTGCCAGCAGGCGAACCGGGAATAATTCACCCCTCCACTTT
TRBD2 once TRBJ2-7 TRBV7-2 CASSLRGLAGGYEQYF TGTGCCAGCAGCTTAAGGGGACTAGCGGGTGGCTACGAGCAGTACTTC
NA NA TRBJ1-4 TRBV28 CASNWSEGGPTEKLFF TGTGCCAGCAACTGGTCCGAGGGTGGGCCAACTGAAAAACTGTTTTTT
NA few TRBJ1-1 TRBV5-6 CASRRDTWGTEAFF TGTGCCAGCAGAAGGGACACCTGGGGGACTGAAGCTTTCTTT
TRBD2 NA TRBJ2-5 TRBV5-4 CASSWTSGSQETQYF TGTGCCAGCAGCTGGACTAGCGGGAGCCAAGAGACCCAGTACTTC
NA NA TRBJ2-7 TRBV3-1/TRBV3-2 CASSPGVYEQYF TGTGCCAGCAGCCCTGGAGTCTACGAGCAGTACTTC
NA NA TRBJ2-1 TRBV24-1 CATSDATGSSYNEQFF TGTGCCACCAGTGATGCGACAGGCAGCTCCTACAATGAGCAGTTCTTC
NA NA TRBJ2-3 TRBV4-3 CASSQEGLAGTDTQYF TGCGCCAGCAGCCAAGAGGGCCTAGCCGGCACAGATACGCAGTATTTT
TRBD1 NA TRBJ2-7 TRBV5-5 CASSSSGTGLWGEQYF TGTGCCAGCAGCTCGTCCGGGACAGGGTTGTGGGGCGAGCAGTACTTC
NA NA TRBJ2-5 TRBV3-1/TRBV3-2 CASSHVGSGGRSTQYF TGTGCCAGCAGCCATGTAGGCTCAGGGGGGCGTTCGACCCAGTACTTC
TRBD2 once TRBJ2-2 TRBV6-2/TRBV6-3 CASSYSRTSGSATGELFF TGTGCCAGCAGTTACTCGAGGACTAGCGGGTCGGCCACCGGGGAGCTGTTTTTT
TRBD2 NA TRBJ2-1 TRBV11-3 CASRTGTSGSFGGYNEQFF TGTGCCAGCAGGACCGGGACTAGCGGGAGTTTTGGGGGGTACAATGAGCAGTTCTTC
TRBD1 once TRBJ1-5 TRBV19 CASSTDRGRQPQHF TGTGCCAGTAGTACGGACAGGGGGCGGCAGCCCCAGCATTTT
NA NA TRBJ2-5 TRBV5-1 CASRSGVGVAETQYF TGCGCCAGCAGGTCGGGGGTCGGGGTCGCCGAGACCCAGTACTTC
NA few TRBJ1-3 TRBV16 CASSQSIASSGNTIYF TGTGCCAGCAGCCAATCGATTGCCAGCTCTGGAAACACCATATATTTT
NA NA TRBJ1-4 TRBV6-5 CASRAANEKLFF TGTGCCAGCAGGGCGGCTAATGAAAAACTGTTTTTT
NA NA TRBJ1-1 TRBV7-8 CASSLPRQENTEAFF TGTGCCAGCAGCCTACCGAGACAGGAGAACACTGAAGCTTTCTTT
NA NA TRBJ1-2 TRBV28 CASSTSNYGYTF TGTGCCAGCAGTACATCTAACTATGGCTACACCTTC
NA NA TRBJ2-3 TRBV7-2 CASSESDTQYF TGTGCCAGCAGTGAGTCAGATACGCAGTATTTT
NA NA TRBJ2-7 TRBV2 CASSGQSYEQYF TGTGCCAGCAGTGGACAGTCCTACGAGCAGTACTTC
NA NA TRBJ2-7 TRBV19 CASSRPGTPHYEQYF TGTGCCAGTAGTCGCCCCGGGACACCCCACTACGAGCAGTACTTC
TRBD1 NA TRBJ2-1 TRBV7-6 CASSIGQGASDEQFF TGTGCCAGCAGCATAGGACAGGGGGCTAGTGATGAGCAGTTCTTC
NA NA TRBJ2-7 TRBV12-5 CASARSYEQYF TGTGCTAGTGCTCGCTCCTACGAGCAGTACTTC
TRBD2 NA TRBJ2-3 TRBV6-2/TRBV6-3 CASSYISGSPADTQYF TGTGCCAGCAGTTACATTAGCGGGAGCCCCGCAGATACGCAGTATTTT
TRBD2 NA TRBJ2-4 TRBV5-5 CASSPVPGLAGQSAKNIQYF TGTGCCAGCAGTCCAGTACCGGGACTAGCGGGCCAAAGTGCCAAAAACATTCAGTACTTC
TRBD1 NA TRBJ1-4 TRBV2 CASSRRTGFEKLFF TGTGCCAGCAGTAGGAGGACAGGGTTTGAAAAACTGTTTTTT
TRBD1 NA TRBJ2-5 TRBV9 CASSVSGQGSQETQYF TGTGCCAGCAGCGTATCCGGACAGGGTTCCCAAGAGACCCAGTACTTC
TRBD2 NA TRBJ2-1 TRBV4-3 CASSQDGAGGPPWEQFF TGCGCCAGCAGCCAAGATGGGGCGGGAGGTCCCCCCTGGGAGCAGTTCTTC
TRBD1 NA TRBJ1-4 TRBV6-2/TRBV6-3 CASSPDRGNEKLFF TGTGCCAGCAGCCCGGACAGGGGTAATGAAAAACTGTTTTTT
TRBD1 NA TRBJ1-1 TRBV5-4 CASSPGTGTNTEAFF TGTGCCAGCAGCCCAGGGACAGGGACTAACACTGAAGCTTTCTTT
NA once TRBJ1-5 TRBV6-6 CASSLESQPQHF TGTGCCAGCAGCCTAGAATCTCAGCCCCAGCATTTT
NA NA TRBJ2-7 TRBV12-3/TRBV12-4 CASSRTVYEQYF TGTGCCAGCAGCAGGACAGTATACGAGCAGTACTTC
TRBD2 once TRBJ2-3 TRBV7-2 CASSLAQGLAGYTDTQYF TGTGCCAGCAGCTTAGCCCAAGGACTAGCGGGATACACAGATACGCAGTATTTT
TRBD1 NA TRBJ2-7 TRBV19 CASSTTGLPYEQYF TGTGCCAGTAGCACGACAGGGCTCCCCTACGAGCAGTACTTC
TRBD1 NA TRBJ2-6 TRBV5-6 CASSRQGSGANVLTF TGTGCCAGCAGCCGACAGGGCTCTGGGGCCAACGTCCTGACTTTC
TRBD1 NA TRBJ2-5 TRBV9 CASSVGQGGETQYF TGTGCCAGCAGCGTAGGACAGGGGGGAGAGACCCAGTACTTC